One sample yielded the 27 T cell receptor beta chains listed below, sequenced in a study of CXCR3-negative and CXCR3-positive naive CD8 T cells. Whole-study results and caveats: Comparison of naive cells showed more hydrophobic TRB CDR3s in CXCR3-positive than in CXCR3-negative naive cells.

No antigen is known for these receptors. 5' RACE that incorporated UMI labels was used to prepare the TRB cDNA libraries. TCRdb reworked the 5' RACE reads into one entry per CDR3 protein, no DNA. Its listing shows approximately 5,300 distinct CDR3 sequences. Sequencing was done on a sample of naive CXCR3+ CD8+ T cells from blood. Described subset: CD45RO-CCR7+CD27+CD95- naive CD8+ T cells expressing CXCR3 (TNR3+). These receptors were collected from a human donor in good health. Some clones in this sample may be carry-over from other donors' samples.

CDR3 in amino acids: CASSFLSSYNEQFF. The rearrangement uses TRBV28 and TRBJ2-1. The V gene's germline CDR1 is MDHEN and CDR2 SYDVKM. The length of the CDR3 is 14 residues.

This clonotype shows up as medium-sized by frequency. This chain uses TRBV29-1 with TRBJ2-7. Germline V gene lookup returns CDR1 SQVTM and CDR2 ANQGSEA. This CDR3 is 11 amino acids long. The CDR3 protein is CSVSDSYEQYF.

This rearrangement joins TRBV6-5 to TRBJ2-2. The CDR3 spans 13 residues. The germline V gene encodes CDR1 MNHEY and CDR2 SVGAGI. The CDR3 protein is CASSYFGTGELFF.

This clonotype is classed as large (0.1 to 1%) by frequency. The rearrangement links TRBV27 to TRBJ1-1; TCRdb lists TRBD1, though no DNA is available to test this call. The germline CDR1 and CDR2 sequences are MNHEY and SMNVEV (reference sequence). The CDR3 runs to 16 residues. The CDR3 reads CASTLRGAGRNTEAFF.

This chain uses TRBV29-1 with TRBJ2-1; the TCRdb D gene call, TRBD2, has no DNA to confirm it. The CDR3 runs to 16 residues. Germline V gene sequence: CDR1 SQVTM, CDR2 ANQGSEA. CDR3 sequence: CSVDGSGRLSYNEQFF.

The chain is built from TRBV6-6 and TRBJ1-1; TCRdb returns TRBD1, unconfirmable since there is no DNA. This CDR3 is 12 amino acids long. The germline V gene has CDR1 MNHNY and CDR2 SVGAGI (reference sequence). CDR3 in amino acids: CASSPGTLVAFF.

This clonotype is identified as medium-sized from frequency. V and J are TRBV7-9 and TRBJ2-7; the D gene TCRdb calls, TRBD1, cannot be checked with no DNA. The CDR3 length is 15 residues. Germline values: CDR1 SEHNR, CDR2 FQNEAQ (reference sequence). The CDR3 loop is CASSRAGGNTYEQYF. Based on the CDR3 plus reference TRBV7-9 and TRBJ2-7, the full variable domain is DTGVSQNPRHKITKRGQNVTFRCDPISEHNRLYWYRQTLGQGPEFLTYFQNEAQLEKSRLLSDRFSAERPKGSFSTLEIQRTEQGDSAMYLCASSRAGGNTYEQYFGPGTRLTVT.

The CDR3 loop reads CASSARASGFSDTQYF. The rearrangement joins TRBV28 to TRBJ2-3; TCRdb's D call, TRBD2, is unchecked because there is no DNA. Germline CDR1 reads MDHEN; CDR2 reads SYDVKM. CDR3 length: 16 residues.

The gene calls are TRBV13 and TRBJ2-7; TCRdb's assignment of TRBD1 cannot be checked, as there is no DNA. The CDR3 length is 14 residues. Looked up from germline, CDR1 is PRHDT and CDR2 is FYEKMQ (reference sequence). This chain's CDR3 is CASSFGQGAREQYF.

J is TRBJ2-1 and V is TRBV9; the TCRdb call, TRBD1, lacks DNA for checking. Germline V gene lookup returns CDR1 SGDLS and CDR2 YYNGEE. The CDR3 is 14 amino acids. CDR3 loop: CASSVSAAGVEQFF.

Considering frequency, this clonotype is medium-sized (0.01 to 0.1%). The chain uses TRBV4-2 and TRBJ1-4; TCRdb names TRBD1, which stays unverified in the absence of DNA. Germline V gene data show CDR1 as LGHNA and CDR2 as YNFKEQ. The CDR3 is 13 residues long. This CDR3 reads CASSPGINEKLFF.

Frequency places this clonotype as medium-sized (0.01 to 0.1%). The V and J genes are TRBV20-1 and TRBJ2-7; TCRdb's assignment of TRBD2 cannot be checked, as there is no DNA. Germline CDR1 and CDR2: DFQATT and SNEGSKA (reference sequence). The CDR3 runs to 18 residues. This chain's CDR3 is CSLLGVKLAGGNLPQQYF.

The chain employs TRBV29-1 and TRBJ2-3; with no DNA, the TCRdb D assignment of TRBD1 cannot be verified. CDR3 length: 15 amino acids. CDR1 and CDR2 from the germline V gene are SQVTM and ANQGSEA. CDR3 loop: CSVNPVEPSTDTQYF.

The V call is TRBV7-2, the J call TRBJ2-3. CDR3 size: 16 residues. Germline-derived CDR1 and CDR2 are SGHTA and FQGNSA. This CDR3 is CASSSLRKPRTDTQYF.

The V gene is TRBV5-1, the J gene TRBJ1-1. This CDR3 has 15 amino acids. In germline, CDR1 is SGHRS, CDR2 YFSETQ. CDR3 protein: CASSLSGNPNTEAFF.

This chain joins TRBV29-1 and TRBJ2-3; TCRdb lists TRBD1, though no DNA is available to test this call. In germline, CDR1 is SQVTM, CDR2 ANQGSEA. The CDR3 is made up of 12 amino acids. The CDR3 loop reads CSAPEATDTQYF.

The chain couples TRBV29-1 to TRBJ2-7; TCRdb gives TRBD2 as the D gene, but with no DNA this cannot be confirmed. This CDR3 has 13 residues. The germline V gene has CDR1 SQVTM and CDR2 ANQGSEA. CDR3 region: CSVRTSGRYEQYF.

Measured by frequency, this clonotype is medium-sized. This chain uses TRBV7-9 with TRBJ2-1; TCRdb's D call, TRBD1, is unchecked because there is no DNA. The CDR3 is 16 residues long. Germline V gene data show CDR1 as SEHNR and CDR2 as FQNEAQ (reference sequence). The CDR3 sequence: CASSPSAGPSYNEQFF.

This chain links TRBV25-1 with TRBJ2-7; the TCRdb call, TRBD1, lacks DNA for checking. This CDR3 has 15 residues. The germline V gene has CDR1 MGHDK and CDR2 SYGVNS. CDR3 region: CASSASTGQSNEQYF.

Its frequency marks this clonotype as medium-sized. This CDR3 reads CSVKSRDRVGDTQYF. The chain couples TRBV29-1 to TRBJ2-3; the TRBD1 assignment by TCRdb is unverifiable without DNA. The germline V gene encodes CDR1 SQVTM and CDR2 ANQGSEA. There are 15 residues in the CDR3.

V is TRBV20-1 and J is TRBJ2-5; TCRdb reports TRBD1, a call that lacks DNA to check it against. The CDR3 is 16 residues long. Germline V gene lookup returns CDR1 DFQATT and CDR2 SNEGSKA (reference sequence). CDR3 region: CSARDSWAGGSETQYF.

Its frequency marks this clonotype as medium-sized. The V call is TRBV7-9, the J call TRBJ1-5; TCRdb's D gene call, TRBD1, goes unchecked for lack of DNA. The CDR3 consists of 15 residues. Germline CDR1 and CDR2: SEHNR and FQNEAQ (reference sequence). Here the CDR3 reads CASSGDTRPAQPQHF.

The chain is built from TRBV19 and TRBJ2-3. The CDR3 is 12 residues long. Germline CDR1 reads LNHDA; CDR2 reads SQIVND (reference sequence). The CDR3 protein is CASSIHPDTQYF.

Here the CDR3 reads CASSYLLAGGPYEQFF. The J gene is TRBJ2-1, the V gene TRBV12-3 or TRBV12-4; no DNA is available, so the TRBD2 call from TCRdb remains unchecked. The CDR3 totals 16 residues.

The rearrangement uses TRBV19 and TRBJ2-7. The CDR3 sequence is 12 residues long. CDR1 LNHDA and CDR2 SQIVND come from the germline V gene (reference sequence). CDR3 region: CASSWGFGEQYF.

V usage is TRBV5-1 and J usage is TRBJ1-1; the D gene TCRdb calls, TRBD1, cannot be checked with no DNA. Germline V gene data show CDR1 as SGHRS and CDR2 as YFSETQ. The CDR3 contains 15 residues. The CDR3 sequence: CASSIDSDWNTEAFF.

This clonotype shows up as medium-sized by frequency. The V gene is TRBV29-1, the J gene TRBJ2-7. The CDR3 extends over 12 amino acids. The V gene's germline CDR1 is SQVTM and CDR2 ANQGSEA. This chain's CDR3 is CSVVEGNYEQYF.